The 3 T cell receptor beta chains below were found in one sample sequenced in a study of T cells after posttransplantation cyclophosphamide. Treatment was busulfan-fludarabine conditioning, a marrow graft, and cyclophosphamide on days +3 and +4. Libraries were prepared by immunoSEQ multiplex PCR; TCRdb keeps only in-frame clonotypes and omits some of them. The profile covers about 2,500 clones, with about 85% appearing a single time and over 20% taken by the ten largest. Here the sequenced sample was PBMCs, taken after allogeneic stem cell transplant with posttransplant cyclophosphamide. The receptor source for this set is a male patient in his thirties who received an allogeneic stem cell transplant from a related donor, was CMV-positive, and had acute GVHD only. Some T cells may have originated in the graft donor.

V is TRBV6-1 and J is TRBJ2-1; 7 bases fit TRBD2. Germline-derived CDR1 and CDR2 are MNHNS and SASEGT. After removal of 6 bases from V and 8 bases from J, the junction contained 13 bases not matched to a gene. This CDR3 spans 15 amino acids. The CDR3, as DNA: TGTGCCAGCAGGAGAGCGGGGTCCCCCTGGTATGAGCAGTTCTTC. It translates to CASRRAGSPWYEQFF.

This chain joins TRBV11-3 and TRBJ2-1, with D tentatively TRBD2 (6 bases). Per the germline V gene, CDR1 is SGHNT and CDR2 is YENEEA. V lost 8 bases, J lost 5 bases, and 10 bases lay in between. The CDR3 loop spans 12 amino acids. The CDR3 nucleotides read TGTGCCAGCGCGGGGTGGGACAATGAGCAGTTCTTC. Translated: CASAGWDNEQFF.

The chain has TRBV7-2 and TRBJ2-2; D uncertain. CDR3 length equals 16 residues. CDR1 is SGHTA and CDR2 is FQGNSA in the germline V gene. Trimming cost V 1 base and J 1 base, with 10 bases left between them. CDR3 residues: CASSLELARNTGELFF. CDR3 coding DNA: TGTGCCAGCAGCTTAGAATTGGCCCGGAACACCGGGGAGCTGTTTTTT.